Listed here are 31 T cell receptor beta chains from one sample, sequenced in a study of PD-L1 blockade in urothelial cancer. Specified time point: pretreatment peripheral blood. Measured with immunoSEQ multiplex PCR; TCRdb has only the in-frame clones, and not every one. The sample has around 40,000 clones; about nine tenths are singletons. The source was PBMCs, collected around atezolizumab (anti-PD-L1) treatment. The receptor source for this set is a woman in her fifties or sixties with urothelial cancer.

This clone has a handful of counts. The gene calls are TRBV19 and TRBJ2-2, with 7 bases that match TRBD1. Looked up from germline, CDR1 is LNHDA and CDR2 is SQIVND (reference sequence). V lost 3 bases and J lost 1; bases outside the gene matches: 2. CDR3 length: 15 residues. The CDR3 nucleotides are TGTGCCAGTAGTATGAGGGGGCGGAACACCGGGGAGCTGTTTTTT. This translates into CASSMRGRNTGELFF.

J is TRBJ2-7 and V is TRBV19; possible D gene TRBD1, 5 bases. The CDR3 covers 13 residues. Germline CDR1 and CDR2: LNHDA and SQIVND (reference sequence). V shed 6 bases and J shed 0 bases, with 9 bases lying between them. This CDR3 reads CASSPGPSYEQYF. CDR3 nucleotides: TGTGCCAGTAGCCCAGGGCCCTCCTACGAGCAGTACTTC.

The CDR3 loop reads CASSLAGAGVSYEQYF. CDR3 nucleotides: TGTGCCAGCAGCCTGGCTGGAGCGGGGGTCTCCTACGAGCAGTACTTC. The gene calls are TRBV5-4 and TRBJ2-7; 8 bases agree with TRBD2. Germline CDR1 SGHNT, CDR2 YYREEE (reference sequence). V lost 4 bases to trimming and J lost 0 bases; unmatched junction nucleotides: 9. The CDR3 is made up of 16 amino acids.

The genes are TRBV4-2 and TRBJ2-3; 11 nucleotides line up with TRBD2. The germline V gene encodes CDR1 LGHNA and CDR2 YNFKEQ. V lost 2 bases to trimming and J lost 5 bases; unmatched junction nucleotides: 9. CDR3 length: 17 residues. The CDR3 is CASSQYETSGKLDTQYF. For the CDR3, the DNA is TGTGCCAGCAGCCAATATGAGACTAGCGGGAAATTAGATACGCAGTATTTT.

J is TRBJ2-2 and V is TRBV27; 13 positions agree with TRBD2. From germline, CDR1 is MNHEY and CDR2 SMNVEV (reference sequence). The length of the CDR3 is 18 residues. Unmatched junction bases numbered 10, after V lost 3 bases and J lost 6 bases. Here the CDR3 DNA reads TGTGCCAGCAGTTTGTTGGGACTAGCGGGGTCAACGGCCGGGGAGCTGTTTTTT. This sequence encodes CASSLLGLAGSTAGELFF.

The V and J genes are TRBV7-3 and TRBJ1-1; D remains ambiguous. This CDR3 is built from 13 residues. V lost 2 bases and J lost 4, with 8 bases in between. CDR1 is SGHTA, CDR2 FQGTGA, per germline. The CDR3, as DNA: TGTGCCAGCAGCTTACCCGGGTCCACTGAAGCTTTCTTT. This encodes CASSLPGSTEAFF.

The gene calls are TRBV5-1 and TRBJ2-1, with 7 bases lining up with TRBD2. The CDR3 length is 16 residues. Trimming at V came to 0 bases and at J to 0 bases, leaving 3 bases not matched to a gene. Germline V gene data show CDR1 as SGHRS and CDR2 as YFSETQ. CDR3 bases: TGCGCCAGCAGCTTGGTAGCGGGTAGCTCCTACAATGAGCAGTTCTTC. It codes for CASSLVAGSSYNEQFF.

The chain joins TRBV6-5 to TRBJ2-3, with 7 bases aligning to TRBD1. CDR1 is MNHEY and CDR2 is SVGAGI in the germline V gene. V trimming: 0 bases; J trimming: 3 bases; junction bases outside the gene matches: 6. The CDR3 totals 16 residues. CDR3: CASSYSLTGRTDTQYF. In nucleotides, the CDR3 is TGTGCCAGCAGTTACTCACTGACAGGGCGTACAGATACGCAGTATTTT.

The chain uses TRBV11-1 and TRBJ2-2; TRBD2 aligns across 7 bases. Per the germline V gene, CDR1 is SGHAT and CDR2 is FQDESV (reference sequence). This CDR3 is built from 15 residues. After removal of 1 base from V and 2 bases from J, the junction contained 1 base not matched to a gene. This CDR3 is CASSLGGGNTGELFF. The CDR3, as DNA: TGTGCCAGCAGCTTAGGCGGGGGTAACACCGGGGAGCTGTTTTTT. Full variable domain (rest looked up from reference TRBV11-1 and TRBJ2-2): EAEVAQSPRYKITEKSQAVAFWCDPISGHATLYWYRQILGQGPELLVQFQDESVVDDSQLPKDRFSAERLKGVDSTLKIQPAELGDSAMYLCASSLGGGNTGELFFGEGSRLTVL.

V usage is TRBV6-5 and J usage is TRBJ2-5, with D unresolved. This CDR3 has 15 amino acids. Germline-derived CDR1 and CDR2 are MNHEY and SVGAGI. Trimming took 2 bases from V and 1 from J, leaving 11 bases between them. The CDR3 spells CASSYLAELQETQYF. The CDR3 nucleotides are TGTGCCAGCAGTTACCTCGCGGAGCTCCAAGAGACCCAGTACTTC.

The V gene is TRBV27, the J gene TRBJ2-1; 10 nucleotides line up with TRBD2. V shed 4 bases, J shed 5 bases, and the junction held 8 bases outside the gene matches. Germline V gives CDR1 MNHEY, CDR2 SMNVEV (reference sequence). The CDR3 is made up of 16 amino acids. CDR3 DNA sequence: TGTGCCAGCAGTTACCGGGGGACTAGCGCGAACAATGAGCAGTTCTTC. Translated, it gives CASSYRGTSANNEQFF.

J is TRBJ1-1 and V is TRBV6-5; 8 nucleotides line up with TRBD1. This CDR3 is 14 amino acids long. The junction had 8 bases not matched to a gene; V was cut back by 5 bases and J by 6 bases. Germline V gene lookup returns CDR1 MNHEY and CDR2 SVGAGI. The CDR3 reads CASSPDRGRAEAFF. The CDR3 coding sequence is TGTGCCAGCAGTCCTGACAGGGGAAGGGCTGAAGCTTTCTTT.

This sequence joins TRBV19 and TRBJ1-1; maybe TRBD1 (6 bases). This CDR3 comprises 16 residues. Trimming cost V 5 bases and J 1 base, with 17 bases left between them. Germline lookup yields CDR1 LNHDA and CDR2 SQIVND (reference sequence). CDR3 region: CASSPDLGAGNTEAFF. CDR3 nucleotide sequence: TGTGCCAGTAGTCCCGATCTGGGGGCGGGGAACACTGAAGCTTTCTTT.

V usage is TRBV11-1 and J usage is TRBJ2-3; a possible D gene is TRBD2 (5 bases). This CDR3 is built from 15 residues. CDR1 SGHAT and CDR2 FQDESV come from the germline V gene (reference sequence). Deletions cut 1 base from V and 3 bases from J, with 11 bases between. The CDR3 here is CASSLGHRGTDTQYF. The CDR3 nucleotides are TGTGCCAGCAGCTTAGGCCACCGGGGTACAGATACGCAGTATTTT.

In this sample, this clone is medium-sized (0.01 to 0.1%). This rearrangement joins TRBV25-1 to TRBJ2-7, with TRBD2 as a possible D gene (6 bases). Per germline, CDR1 MGHDK and CDR2 SYGVNS. V shed 4 bases and J shed 4 bases, with 14 bases lying between them. This CDR3 region has 14 residues. CDR3 sequence reads: CASSVYGEVYEQYF. For the CDR3, the DNA is TGTGCCAGCAGTGTATACGGGGAGGTATACGAGCAGTACTTC.

This chain joins TRBV11-2 and TRBJ2-3; the match to TRBD2 covers 11 bases. The CDR3 sequence is 17 residues long. V was clipped by 2 bases and J by 4 bases; unmatched bases: 8. The germline V gene encodes CDR1 SGHAT and CDR2 FQNNGV. In nucleotides, the CDR3 is TGTGCCAGCAGCTTAAGAACTAGCGGGAGTAGGGCAGATACGCAGTATTTT. Its translation is CASSLRTSGSRADTQYF. Based on the CDR3 plus reference TRBV11-2 and TRBJ2-3, the full variable domain is EAGVAQSPRYKIIEKRQSVAFWCNPISGHATLYWYQQILGQGPKLLIQFQNNGVVDDSQLPKDRFSAERLKGVDSTLKIQPAKLEDSAVYLCASSLRTSGSRADTQYFGPGTRLTVL.

The chain employs TRBV29-1 and TRBJ1-1; 7 bases are shared with TRBD1. With V trimmed by 4 bases and J by 2 bases, 16 bases remained unmatched. CDR3 length: 17 amino acids. Germline lookup yields CDR1 SQVTM and CDR2 ANQGSEA. The CDR3 DNA sequence: TGCAGCGTTGCCCGGGACAGTGCTTGGCCAGGTAACACTGAAGCTTTCTTT. It codes for CSVARDSAWPGNTEAFF.

The V gene is TRBV6-1, the J gene TRBJ1-4; tentative D call: TRBD1 (5 bases). This CDR3 comprises 15 residues. Germline V CDR1 and CDR2: MNHNS, SASEGT. The V gene lost 2 bases and the J gene lost 7 bases, with 14 bases spanning the gap. The CDR3 sequence: CASSEIGVFGEKLFF. The CDR3 DNA is TGTGCCAGCAGTGAAATAGGGGTATTCGGTGAAAAACTGTTTTTT.

The V call is TRBV29-1, the J call TRBJ1-1; D ambiguous. Deletions cut 2 bases from V and 2 bases from J, with 9 bases between. The CDR3 spans 13 residues. Germline values: CDR1 SQVTM, CDR2 ANQGSEA. CDR3 loop: CSVELRSNTEAFF. CDR3 bases: TGCAGCGTTGAACTGAGGAGTAACACTGAAGCTTTCTTT.

The DNA for the CDR3 is TGTGCCAGCAGCTTGGCAGGGGGCAATCAGCCCCAGCATTTT. It is translated as CASSLAGGNQPQHF. This sequence joins TRBV5-6 and TRBJ1-5, with D perhaps matching TRBD1 (6 bases). The germline V and J ends were trimmed by 0 bases and 2 bases, with 6 bases remaining between them. This CDR3 has 14 residues. Germline V lookup: CDR1 SGHDT, CDR2 YYEEEE.

The rearrangement joins TRBV5-1 to TRBJ1-5; a weak D match, TRBD1 (6 bases). V was clipped by 1 base and J by 5 bases, with 7 bases between them. CDR1 SGHRS and CDR2 YFSETQ come from the germline V gene. The CDR3 has 13 residues. CDR3 coding DNA: TGCGCCAGCAGCTTGTCAGGGGATCAGCCCCAGCATTTT. Translated, it gives CASSLSGDQPQHF.

The chain employs TRBV5-1 and TRBJ2-5; 7 bases agree with TRBD2. CDR1 is SGHRS and CDR2 is YFSETQ in the germline V gene. The CDR3 runs 16 residues. Trimming took 0 bases from V and 4 from J; bases not matched to a gene: 9. CDR3 DNA sequence: TGCGCCAGCAGCTTGGTTGGTCTGCGGGAGAGAGAGACCCAGTACTTC. It codes for CASSLVGLRERETQYF. Variable domain in full (rest from reference TRBV5-1 and TRBJ2-5): KAGVTQTPRYLIKTRGQQVTLSCSPISGHRSVSWYQQTPGQGLQFLFEYFSETQRNKGNFPGRFSGRQFSNSRSEMNVSTLELGDSALYLCASSLVGLRERETQYFGPGTRLLVL.

This chain connects TRBV4-3 to TRBJ2-1; no clear D. CDR1 LGHNA and CDR2 YSLEER come from the germline V gene. Deletions cut 1 base from V and 2 bases from J, with 3 bases between. The CDR3 totals 13 residues. The CDR3 nucleotides are TGCGCCAGCAGCCAAGGGCCCTACAATGAGCAGTTCTTC. Translating it yields CASSQGPYNEQFF.

The J gene is TRBJ2-7, the V gene TRBV28; perhaps TRBD1 as D (5 bases). Trimming took 5 bases from V and 1 from J, leaving 9 bases between them. The CDR3 is 13 amino acids. Germline lookup yields CDR1 MDHEN and CDR2 SYDVKM. The CDR3 DNA reads as TGTGCCAGCAGTAATGGACATTCCTACGAGCAGTACTTC. Translating gives CASSNGHSYEQYF.

The V gene is TRBV7-9, the J gene TRBJ2-4; TRBD2 agrees at 16 bases. V lost 5 bases and J lost 4; bases outside the gene matches: 5. Germline CDR1 and CDR2: SEHNR and FQNEAQ (reference sequence). This CDR3 has 17 amino acids. CDR3 residues: CASSKPGLAGGKNIQYF. The CDR3 region has the DNA TGTGCCAGCAGCAAGCCGGGACTAGCGGGAGGGAAAAACATTCAGTACTTC.

This clone was recorded once. The rearrangement joins TRBV4-3 to TRBJ2-2; D not resolved. Germline-derived CDR1 and CDR2 are LGHNA and YSLEER. The CDR3 runs 16 residues. V lost 4 bases and J 1 base, leaving 13 bases between the germline ends. CDR3 amino acids: CASSLEIARNTGELFF. For the CDR3, the DNA is TGCGCCAGCAGCCTAGAAATTGCCAGGAACACCGGGGAGCTGTTTTTT.

The chain joins TRBV4-2 to TRBJ1-2; 8 nucleotides align to TRBD1. Germline V gene sequence: CDR1 LGHNA, CDR2 YNFKEQ. CDR3 length equals 15 residues. Germline trimming cut 0 bases from V and 4 bases from J; bases unmatched to any gene: 4. The CDR3 loop reads CASSQEATGGYGYTF. CDR3 nucleotide sequence: TGTGCCAGCAGCCAAGAGGCCACAGGGGGCTATGGCTACACCTTC.

For the CDR3, the DNA is TGTGCCAGCAGGCTCTCTCCGGACAGCTTAAAGTTCTTC. It translates to CASRLSPDSLKFF. This chain links TRBV13 with TRBJ2-1, with D perhaps TRBD1 (6 bases). V was trimmed by 6 bases and J by 14 bases, leaving 20 bases between them. CDR1 is PRHDT, CDR2 FYEKMQ, per germline (reference sequence). This CDR3 spans 13 amino acids.

The chain uses TRBV19 and TRBJ1-2; tentatively, D is TRBD1 (6 bases). V was trimmed by 3 bases and J by 6 bases, leaving 20 bases between them. The CDR3 is 16 amino acids. From germline, CDR1 is LNHDA and CDR2 SQIVND (reference sequence). The CDR3 nucleotides read TGTGCCAGTAGTATCGGGTTCAGACAGGCGCAGGATGGCTACACCTTC. Protein product: CASSIGFRQAQDGYTF.

The V and J genes are TRBV6-5 and TRBJ2-1; a possible D gene is TRBD2 (6 bases). V lost 2 bases and J lost 7, with 6 bases in between. CDR1 and CDR2 from the germline V gene are MNHEY and SVGAGI. The CDR3 length is 12 residues. CDR3 coding DNA: TGTGCCAGCAGTTACGGGAGGAATGAGCAGTTCTTC. This codes for CASSYGRNEQFF.

CDR3 protein: CASSFGLAGGTGDTQYF. CDR3 DNA: TGTGCCAGCAGCTTCGGGCTAGCGGGAGGGACAGGGGATACGCAGTATTTT. The rearrangement joins TRBV7-2 to TRBJ2-3; 12 bases fit TRBD2. V was pared by 3 bases and J by 6 bases, with 10 bases of the junction left unmatched. There are 17 residues in the CDR3. Per germline, CDR1 SGHTA and CDR2 FQGNSA.